The clone carrying this TCR beta chain was seen once. Its antigen is as yet unknown. CD45RO-negative cells were positively selected for CCR7, leaving out terminally differentiated effector memory CD45RA+ cells. The sample belongs to a study of shared clonotypes between healthy human individuals. An assay was performed, and its level was deep. The data were produced by immunoSEQ multiplex PCR, yet TCRdb's version contains in-frame clones alone and is incomplete. Here the sample spans around 610,000 clones, roughly 95% being singletons. Study-level results: Tissues were not sampled, only blood, and their repertoires likely differ. Although depth was large, rarefaction showed that sequencing of the sorted subsets was incomplete.

The V end lost 7 bases, the J end lost 0 bases, and 13 bases lay between the germline ends. The germline gives CDR1 SNHLY, CDR2 FYNNEI. CDR3 length: 15 residues. The receptor comes from a woman between 25 and 40 years old in good health. Sequenced input: naive CD8+ T cells sorted from blood. The chain carries TRBV2 and TRBJ1-5; no reliable D call. The CDR3 spells CASIESVYSNQPQHF. The CDR3 region has the DNA TGTGCCAGCATTGAGTCAGTCTATAGCAATCAGCCCCAGCATTTT.